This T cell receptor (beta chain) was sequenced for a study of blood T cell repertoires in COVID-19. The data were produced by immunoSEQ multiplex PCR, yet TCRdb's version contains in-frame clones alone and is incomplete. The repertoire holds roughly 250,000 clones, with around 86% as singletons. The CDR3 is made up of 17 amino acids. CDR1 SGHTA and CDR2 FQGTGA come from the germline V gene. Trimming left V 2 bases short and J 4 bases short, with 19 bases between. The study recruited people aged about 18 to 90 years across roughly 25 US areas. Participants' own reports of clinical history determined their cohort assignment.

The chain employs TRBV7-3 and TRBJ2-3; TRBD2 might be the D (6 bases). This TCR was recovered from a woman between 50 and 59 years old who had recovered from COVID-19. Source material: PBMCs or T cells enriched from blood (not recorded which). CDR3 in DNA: TGTGCCAGCAGCTTAGGCCCCGTGACCAGGAGGGCAGATACGCAGTATTTT. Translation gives CASSLGPVTRRADTQYF. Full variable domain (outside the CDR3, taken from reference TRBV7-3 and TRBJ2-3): GAGVSQTPSNKVTEKGKYVELRCDPISGHTALYWYRQSLGQGPEFLIYFQGTGAADDSGLPNDRFFAVRPEGSVSTLKIQRTERGDSAVYLCASSLGPVTRRADTQYFGPGTRLTVL.